This is a list of T cell receptor beta chains from one sample in a study of type 1 regulatory T cells. TCRdb redid the calling of the reads with MiXCR, one entry per CDR3 protein. This table has some 71,000 distinct CDR3 sequences, under 25% appearing once. Antigens for these TCRs are unknown. What was sequenced was cultured type 1 regulatory T (Tr1) cells, either the whole culture or a sorted fraction (not recorded which). All receptors derive from a human donor in good health. Both conserved end residues are part of each CDR3. Fields, in order: D gene, J gene, V gene, clone size, CDR3 protein, CDR3 DNA. A D gene is named only where the DNA matches it firmly. Clone size is shown for a subset of rows, as once, few, many or a class of expanded clone.

NA TRBJ1-1 TRBV5-4 NA CASSPRRGGSTEAFF TGTGCCAGCAGCCCGAGGAGGGGGGGGAGCACTGAAGCTTTCTTT
TRBD2 TRBJ2-7 TRBV5-1 few CASSLQTSGNEQYF TGCGCCAGCAGCTTACAGACTAGCGGGAACGAGCAGTACTTC
NA TRBJ1-5 TRBV9 NA CASSRVSGPYSDTQHF TGTGCCAGCAGCCGGGTTAGCGGTCCCTACTCAGATACGCAGCATTTT
NA TRBJ1-2 TRBV30 NA CAWSRDGRYTF TGTGCCTGGAGCCGGGACGGACGATACACCTTC
NA TRBJ2-1 TRBV19 once CASSVRTDNNEQFF TGTGCCAGTAGTGTAAGGACAGACAACAATGAGCAGTTCTTC
TRBD2 TRBJ2-3 TRBV5-1 NA CASSLGTGGTDTQYF TGCGCCAGCAGCTTGGGGACGGGAGGGACAGATACGCAGTATTTT
TRBD1 TRBJ2-7 TRBV19 NA CASSSTGGVGEQYF TGTGCCAGTAGTTCGACAGGGGGGGTCGGTGAGCAGTACTTC
NA TRBJ1-4 TRBV20-1 NA CSARVGVAEKLFF TGCAGTGCTAGAGTTGGGGTGGCGGAAAAACTGTTTTTT
NA TRBJ2-1 TRBV6-2/TRBV6-3 NA CASSYLVGHNEQFF TGTGCCAGCAGTTACTTGGTCGGGCACAATGAGCAGTTCTTC
NA TRBJ2-1 TRBV24-1 many CATSDPGTREQFF TGTGCCACCAGTGATCCCGGGACTCGAGAGCAGTTCTTC
NA TRBJ2-3 TRBV20-1 NA CSARTPLGTDTQYF TGCAGTGCCCGGACCCCACTAGGGACAGATACGCAGTATTTT
NA TRBJ2-3 TRBV29-1 NA CSVPRVGTDTQYF TGCAGCGTTCCCCGAGTTGGCACAGATACGCAGTATTTT
NA TRBJ2-1 TRBV20-1 NA CSARGRRFEGEQFF TGCAGTGCTAGAGGGAGAAGATTTGAGGGTGAGCAGTTCTTC
NA TRBJ2-7 TRBV12-3/TRBV12-4 NA CASSLRGAGLDEQYF TGTGCCAGCAGTTTAAGGGGGGCCGGACTCGACGAGCAGTACTTC
TRBD1 TRBJ2-7 TRBV18 many CASSPLGQASSYEQYF TGTGCCAGCTCACCCCTGGGACAGGCGAGCTCCTACGAGCAGTACTTC
TRBD1 TRBJ2-1 TRBV20-1 NA CSARGRTGGPNNEQFF TGCAGTGCTAGAGGAAGGACAGGGGGACCCAACAATGAGCAGTTCTTC
NA TRBJ1-2 TRBV5-6 NA CASSWTDAHGGYTF TGTGCCAGCAGCTGGACGGACGCCCATGGGGGCTACACCTTC
NA TRBJ2-5 TRBV4-2 NA CASSQAAEETQYF TGTGCCAGCAGCCAAGCGGCGGAAGAGACCCAGTACTTC
TRBD1 TRBJ1-6 TRBV5-1 NA CASSSTGENNSPLHF TGCGCCAGCAGCTCGACAGGGGAGAATAATTCACCCCTCCACTTT
TRBD2 TRBJ2-2 TRBV20-1 few CSASMTSGSSGELFF TGCAGTGCTTCGATGACTAGCGGGAGTTCCGGGGAGCTGTTTTTT
TRBD2 TRBJ2-1 TRBV7-3 few CASSLRLAGSNEQFF TGTGCCAGCAGCTTAAGACTAGCGGGAAGCAATGAGCAGTTCTTC
TRBD1 TRBJ2-7 TRBV5-1 NA CASSFGQGKLEQYF TGCGCCAGCAGCTTCGGACAGGGGAAGCTCGAGCAGTACTTC
TRBD1 TRBJ2-1 TRBV27 NA CASSLEAGGYEQFF TGTGCCAGCAGTTTAGAGGCAGGGGGCTATGAGCAGTTCTTC
NA TRBJ2-7 TRBV29-1 once CSVEKSWGRSYEQYF TGCAGCGTTGAAAAGAGTTGGGGGCGTTCCTACGAGCAGTACTTC
NA TRBJ2-1 TRBV5-1 few CASSSGPGREQFF TGCGCCAGCAGCTCCGGACCGGGAAGGGAGCAGTTCTTC
TRBD1 TRBJ1-4 TRBV29-1 few CSGQGSNEKLFF TGCAGCGGACAGGGGTCTAATGAAAAACTGTTTTTT
NA TRBJ1-1 TRBV12-3/TRBV12-4 NA CASRLVSAFF TGTGCCAGCAGGCTGGTCTCAGCTTTCTTT
NA TRBJ1-1 TRBV7-9 few CASSLAQANTEAFF TGTGCCAGCAGCTTAGCCCAGGCGAACACTGAAGCTTTCTTT
TRBD2 TRBJ2-3 TRBV5-5 many CASSVGSSGFTDTQYF TGTGCCAGCAGCGTAGGGTCTAGCGGGTTCACAGATACGCAGTATTTT
NA TRBJ2-1 TRBV27 few CASSLFGQSSYNEQFF TGTGCCAGCAGTTTATTTGGGCAAAGCTCCTACAATGAGCAGTTCTTC
NA TRBJ2-5 TRBV5-1 few CASSRNQETQYF TGCGCCAGCAGCAGAAATCAAGAGACCCAGTACTTC
NA TRBJ1-6 TRBV7-8 NA CASSLAVDTLGSPLHF TGTGCCAGCAGCTTAGCGGTGGATACGCTAGGTTCACCCCTCCACTTT
TRBD2 TRBJ2-5 TRBV7-2 NA CASSFDGAGGSETQYF TGTGCCAGCAGCTTCGACGGCGCGGGCGGGAGTGAGACCCAGTACTTC
NA TRBJ2-3 TRBV5-1 few CASSLGTGYTDTQYF TGCGCCAGCAGCTTGGGTACAGGATACACAGATACGCAGTATTTT
NA TRBJ1-2 TRBV12-3/TRBV12-4 NA CASSSQVNYGYTF TGTGCCAGCAGCTCACAGGTTAACTATGGCTACACCTTC
NA TRBJ1-2 TRBV27 few CASTPNRELPGRGYTF TGTGCCAGCACCCCGAACCGGGAGCTCCCCGGGCGAGGCTACACCTTC
NA TRBJ2-1 TRBV7-3 few CASSPTVGNEQFF TGTGCCAGCAGCCCAACGGTCGGGAATGAGCAGTTCTTC
NA TRBJ1-1 TRBV11-2 NA CASSTYTEAFF TGTGCCAGCAGCACATACACTGAAGCTTTCTTT
NA TRBJ1-1 TRBV7-9 many CASSLEGGTEAFF TGTGCCAGCAGCTTAGAAGGGGGAACTGAAGCTTTCTTT
TRBD1 TRBJ2-1 TRBV18 NA CASSGQGAIYEQFF TGTGCCAGCTCAGGGCAGGGGGCGATTTATGAGCAGTTCTTC
NA TRBJ1-1 TRBV12-3/TRBV12-4 NA CASSLMSLTEAFF TGTGCCAGCAGTTTAATGTCACTGACTGAAGCTTTCTTT
NA TRBJ2-3 TRBV20-1 NA CSAREPAGTDTQYF TGCAGTGCTAGGGAACCCGCAGGGACAGATACGCAGTATTTT
NA TRBJ2-2 TRBV7-9 NA CASGAGTNTGELFF TGTGCCAGCGGGGCCGGGACTAACACCGGGGAGCTGTTTTTT
NA TRBJ2-3 TRBV6-5 few CASSSYRGTDTQYF TGTGCCAGCAGTTCGTACAGGGGCACAGATACGCAGTATTTT
NA TRBJ2-3 TRBV20-1 few CRRGGQGAKDTQYF TGCAGGCGGGGGGGGCAGGGGGCTAAAGATACGCAGTATTTT
NA TRBJ2-7 TRBV11-2 NA CASSPSPRRPYEQYF TGTGCCAGCAGTCCAAGCCCTCGGCGACCCTACGAGCAGTACTTC
TRBD1 TRBJ2-5 TRBV5-1 NA CASRSNPGQQETQYF TGCGCCAGCCGCTCTAATCCGGGACAGCAAGAGACCCAGTACTTC
TRBD2 TRBJ2-5 TRBV7-8 NA CASSLTGGIETQYF TGTGCCAGCAGCTTGACGGGAGGAATCGAGACCCAGTACTTC
TRBD1 TRBJ2-5 TRBV12-3/TRBV12-4 NA CASSRNTGARQETQYF TGTGCCAGCAGCCGAAACACAGGGGCCCGCCAAGAGACCCAGTACTTC
NA TRBJ2-7 TRBV28 few CASSLGGRSNEQYF TGTGCCAGCAGTTTAGGGGGGCGCAGCAACGAGCAGTACTTC
NA TRBJ2-2 TRBV6-5 few CASSSVAGVGELFF TGTGCCAGCAGTTCCGTCGCAGGTGTTGGGGAGCTGTTTTTT
NA TRBJ2-1 TRBV5-1 many CASSLVESYNEQFF TGCGCCAGCAGCTTGGTGGAGTCGTACAATGAGCAGTTCTTC